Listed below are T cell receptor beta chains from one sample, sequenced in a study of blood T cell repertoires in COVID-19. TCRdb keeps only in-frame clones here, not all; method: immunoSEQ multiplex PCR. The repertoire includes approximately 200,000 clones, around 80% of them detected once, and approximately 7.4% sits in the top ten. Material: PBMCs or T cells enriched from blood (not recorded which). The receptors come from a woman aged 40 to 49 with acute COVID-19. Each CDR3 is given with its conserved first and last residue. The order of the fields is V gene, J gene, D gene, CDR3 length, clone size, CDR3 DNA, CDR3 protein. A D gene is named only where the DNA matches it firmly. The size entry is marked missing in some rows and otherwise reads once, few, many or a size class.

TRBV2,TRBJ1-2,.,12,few,TGTGCCAGCAGTGAACAGGCCTATGGCTACACCTTC,CASSEQAYGYTF
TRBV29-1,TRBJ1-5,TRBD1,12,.,TGCAGCGTGGGACAGGGCAATCAGCCCCAGCATTTT,CSVGQGNQPQHF
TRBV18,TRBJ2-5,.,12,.,TGTGCCAGCTCATCCCTAGGAGAGACCCAGTACTTC,CASSSLGETQYF
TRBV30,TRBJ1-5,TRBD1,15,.,TGTGCCTGGAGTGTACAGGGGGCCAGAAATCAGCCCCAGCATTTT,CAWSVQGARNQPQHF
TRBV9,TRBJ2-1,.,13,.,TGTGCCAGCAGCCCACGGTCCTACAATGAGCAGTTCTTC,CASSPRSYNEQFF
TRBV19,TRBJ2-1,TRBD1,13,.,TGTGCCAGTGGACAGGGGCCCTACAATGAGCAGTTCTTC,CASGQGPYNEQFF
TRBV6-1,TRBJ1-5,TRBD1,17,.,TGTGCCAGCAGTGCTGGGACAGGCGATTATAGCAATCAGCCCCAGCATTTT,CASSAGTGDYSNQPQHF
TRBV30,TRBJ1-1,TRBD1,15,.,TGTGCCTGGAACCCCGGGGGACAGGCGAACACTGAAGCTTTCTTT,CAWNPGGQANTEAFF
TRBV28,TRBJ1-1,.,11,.,TGTGCCCGTCACTGGAACACTGAAGCTTTCTTT,CARHWNTEAFF
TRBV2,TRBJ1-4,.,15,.,TGTGCCAGCAGTGAACCGCAGGGTGTTTCCGAAAAACTGTTTTTT,CASSEPQGVSEKLFF
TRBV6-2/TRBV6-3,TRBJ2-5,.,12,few,TGTGCCAGCAGTTCTACCCAAGAGACCCAGTACTTC,CASSSTQETQYF
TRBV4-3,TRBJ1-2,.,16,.,TGCGCCAGCAGCCAAGATCCGGGTAGCTCTAACTATGGCTACACCTTC,CASSQDPGSSNYGYTF
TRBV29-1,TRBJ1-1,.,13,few,TGCAGCGTTGGGCTCGGGGGGGACACTGAAGCTTTCTTT,CSVGLGGDTEAFF
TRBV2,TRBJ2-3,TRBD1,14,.,TGTGCCAGTACAGGGGCTAAGACTAAGGATACGCAGTATTTT,CASTGAKTKDTQYF
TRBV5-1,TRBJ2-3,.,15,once,TGCGCCAGCAGTGAAGAGGGTAGAGCCACAGATACGCAGTATTTT,CASSEEGRATDTQYF
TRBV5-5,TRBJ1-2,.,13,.,TGTGCCAGCAGCTTGGACAGTCACTATGGCTACACCTTC,CASSLDSHYGYTF
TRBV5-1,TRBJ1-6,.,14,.,TGCGCCAGCAGCTTGGCGGGTTACAATTCACCCCTCCACTTT,CASSLAGYNSPLHF
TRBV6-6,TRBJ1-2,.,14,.,TGTGCCAGCACCCCCGGTGGAGGGAACTATGGCTACACCTTC,CASTPGGGNYGYTF
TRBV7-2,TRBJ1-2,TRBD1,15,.,TGTGCCAGCAGCTCCAGAACAGGGGGCGGCTATGGCTACACCTTC,CASSSRTGGGYGYTF
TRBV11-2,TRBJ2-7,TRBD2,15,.,TGTGCCAGCAGCTTAGGGGCTAGCGGCTCCTACGAGCAGTACTTC,CASSLGASGSYEQYF
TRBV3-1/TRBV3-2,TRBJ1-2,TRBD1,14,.,TGTGCCAGCCGGCTGGGTCGACAGGGGAATGGCTACACCTTC,CASRLGRQGNGYTF
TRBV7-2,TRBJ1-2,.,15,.,TGTGCCAGCAGCTTTTCCGGGGCAGGAGGGATTGGCTACACCTTC,CASSFSGAGGIGYTF
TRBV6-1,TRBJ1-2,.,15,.,TGTGCCAGCAGTGAAGCCCGAGGGTATAACTATGGCTACACCTTC,CASSEARGYNYGYTF
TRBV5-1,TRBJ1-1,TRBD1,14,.,TGCGCCAGCAGCTCACAGGGGGGGAACACTGAAGCTTTCTTT,CASSSQGGNTEAFF
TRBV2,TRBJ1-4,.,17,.,TGTGCCAGCCACTCCTGGGAGGGACCAACAACTAATGAAAAACTGTTTTTT,CASHSWEGPTTNEKLFF
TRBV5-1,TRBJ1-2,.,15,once,TGCGCCAGCAGCTTGACAGACAGCTCCGACTATGGCTACACCTTC,CASSLTDSSDYGYTF
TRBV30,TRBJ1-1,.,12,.,TGTGCCTGGAGTGTAAGGAGGACTGAAGCTTTCTTT,CAWSVRRTEAFF
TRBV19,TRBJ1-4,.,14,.,TGTGCCAGTAGTTCGTGGGTGAGGTACGAAAAACTGTTTTTT,CASSSWVRYEKLFF
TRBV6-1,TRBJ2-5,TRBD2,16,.,TGTGCCAGCAGTGAAAATTCTGGGAGGGTCCAAGAGACCCAGTACTTC,CASSENSGRVQETQYF
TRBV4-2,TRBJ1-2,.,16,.,TGTGCCAGCAGCCAAGATATGACAACCTTTAACTATGGCTACACCTTC,CASSQDMTTFNYGYTF
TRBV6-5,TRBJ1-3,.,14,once,TGTGCCAGCAGTTATTTCTCCTCTGGAAACACCATATATTTT,CASSYFSSGNTIYF
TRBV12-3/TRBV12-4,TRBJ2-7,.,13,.,TGTGCCAGCAGTTCGGGCCCAGGGGTCGAGCAGTACTTC,CASSSGPGVEQYF